The entry below gives a single TCR beta chain sequence along with its context. Its antigen is still unknown. This sample is drawn from a study of T cell repertoires in cytomegalovirus infection. Looking at the study overall: CMV infection plus the matching HLA type was flagged by public TCR beta signatures.

Study findings and constraints: Totalled public TCR beta family frequency picked out people who carried CMV plus the relevant HLA. CMV-specific HLA-C-restricted TCR beta clonotypes dominated the ex vivo response.

In TCRdb, the reads were re-called with MiXCR into one record per CDR3 protein. The sample yields 400,000 to 550,000 distinct CDR3 sequences, over 9% seen once. The CDR3 totals 14 residues. The germline V gene encodes CDR1 SQVTM and CDR2 ANQGSEA. V shed 7 bases and J shed 3 bases, with 18 bases lying between them. This receptor was taken from a human donor in good health (CMV status not recorded). Some clones in this sample may be carry-over from other donors' samples. V usage is TRBV29-1 and J usage is TRBJ1-2; maybe TRBD1 (5 bases). The sequencing input was PBMCs. The CDR3 loop is CSAQGEADYYGYTF. CDR3 coding DNA: TGCAGCGCCCAAGGGGAAGCCGATTACTATGGCTACACCTTC.